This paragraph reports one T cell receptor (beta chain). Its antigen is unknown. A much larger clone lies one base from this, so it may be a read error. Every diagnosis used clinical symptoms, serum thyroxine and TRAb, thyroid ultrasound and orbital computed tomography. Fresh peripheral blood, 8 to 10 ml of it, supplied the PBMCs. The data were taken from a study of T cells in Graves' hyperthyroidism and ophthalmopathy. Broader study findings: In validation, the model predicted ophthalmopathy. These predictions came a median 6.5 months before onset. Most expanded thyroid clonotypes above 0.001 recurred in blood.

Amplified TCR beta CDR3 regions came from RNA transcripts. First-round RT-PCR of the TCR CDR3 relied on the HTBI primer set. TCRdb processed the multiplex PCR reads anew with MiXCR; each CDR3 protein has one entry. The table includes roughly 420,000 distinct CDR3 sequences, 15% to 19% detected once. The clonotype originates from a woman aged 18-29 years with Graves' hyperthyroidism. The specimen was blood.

CDR3 nucleotide sequence: TGTGCCAGCAGCCCGGATAGGGACGGTGAAGCTTTCTTT. Its translation is CASSPDRDGEAFF. The chain has TRBV7-9 and TRBJ1-1; D might be TRBD1 (5 bases). V was trimmed by 5 bases and J by 7 bases, leaving 14 bases between them. Per the germline V gene, CDR1 is SEHNR and CDR2 is FQNEAQ (reference sequence). This CDR3 has 13 amino acids.